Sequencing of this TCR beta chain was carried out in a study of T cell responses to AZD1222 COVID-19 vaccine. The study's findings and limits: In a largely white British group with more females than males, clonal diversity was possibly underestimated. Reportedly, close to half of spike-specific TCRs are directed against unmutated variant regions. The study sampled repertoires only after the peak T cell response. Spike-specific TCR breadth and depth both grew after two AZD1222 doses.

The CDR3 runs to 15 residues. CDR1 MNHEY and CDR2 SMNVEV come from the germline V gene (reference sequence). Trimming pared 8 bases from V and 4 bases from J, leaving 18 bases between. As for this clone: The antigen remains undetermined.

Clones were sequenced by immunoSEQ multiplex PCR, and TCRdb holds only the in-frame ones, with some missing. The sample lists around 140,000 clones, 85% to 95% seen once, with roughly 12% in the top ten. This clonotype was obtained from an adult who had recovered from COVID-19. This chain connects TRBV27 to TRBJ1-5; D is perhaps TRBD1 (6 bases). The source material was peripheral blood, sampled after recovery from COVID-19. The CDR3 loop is CASRPGGGDNQPQHF. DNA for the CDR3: TGTGCCAGCCGTCCCGGGGGGGGCGATAATCAGCCCCAGCATTTT.